Described below is a single T cell receptor beta chain sequence and its context. This clone was seen a handful of times. The antigen it binds to is not known. No much larger clonotype is one base removed from it; base qualities were not supplied. The cohort was made up of 650 to 700 healthy bone marrow donors. At the time of sampling, every cohort member was nominally healthy, though immune exposures that went unrecorded were likely present. The donor was CMV seronegative and belonged to the group of 350 or so seronegative cohort members. Each donor provided a peripheral blood sample, and peripheral blood mononuclear cells were used for TCR beta sequencing. The Qiagen DNeasy Blood Extraction Kit was used to extract genomic DNA from the blood cell samples. The data stem from a study of cytomegalovirus exposure and HLA in healthy donors (dated 2017 in TCRdb). Background on the whole study: An earlier analysis of 587 of the donors reported 250 to 300 Gb of sequence data and around 100 million unique TCR beta sequences obtained from 180 million or so T cells. An early release covering roughly 640 HLA-typed donors comprised about 320 gigabases of sequencing data and approximately 80 million unique TCR sequences. Of the approximately 400 genotyped donors, approximately 81% were placed in the genetic ancestry cluster associated with self-reported Caucasian donors. The aim of the study was to test whether cataloging public T cell receptors could identify signatures of past pathogen exposure. The study used immunosequencing to profile the T cell repertoires of hundreds of subjects and linked those repertoires to cytomegalovirus serostatus. A separate validation cohort of roughly 120 different subjects was used in addition to the roughly 700-subject first cohort. The study combined high-throughput TCR immunosequencing, statistical association of individual TCRs with disease status, and machine learning to predict cytomegalovirus infection status. To study patterns of TCR occurrence, a later analysis re-analyzed previously published TCR beta repertoires from 550 to 800 donors and added high-resolution HLA genotyping. In the later analysis, no new phenotypic data were used to find candidate immune exposures; instead, reliance was placed on TCR beta sequences and their occurrence across donors. An earlier analysis of roughly 580 of the donors used high-throughput TCR beta sequencing to judge whether each TCR beta V gene segment behaved as functional or pseudogenic. Alongside the repertoire data, information on donor age, sex, ethnicity and CMV serostatus was compiled. Genome-wide SNP genotypes for about 65% of the roughly 670 donors were used in a later genetic analysis, which treated that subset as a discovery cohort. Every repertoire in the discovery cohort had been generated on one and the same sequencing platform. Class I and class II HLA loci were covered by the typing at four-digit resolution. Typing coverage differed by locus: A, B, C, DRB1 and DQB1 were typed in about 629-640 donors, DQA1 in roughly 500, DPA1 in approximately 600, and DPB1 in roughly 470. Roughly 5 DR-DQ haplotypes were handled as single units for association and clustering, since linkage in the cohort was strong. Among about 360 genotyped donors of the cohort, an average of around 240,000 unique TCR beta nucleotide sequences were sequenced per donor, around a sixth of them non-productive. The investigation overall reported the following: Immune exposure information for the cohort was limited to CMV serostatus. A later analysis found that most CMV-associated TCR beta chains appeared HLA-restricted, with HLA associations seemingly driven largely by CMV exposure. The authors suggested that the approach could potentially be extended to other disease states and immunological phenotypes. In a later analysis, 16,951 TCR beta sequences were associated with specific HLA alleles at a false discovery rate of 0.05. A later analysis found that TCR association rates varied across HLA loci, with DRB1 alleles showing the most associated TCRs and HLA-C alleles the fewest. A later analysis reported that several top co-occurrence clusters appeared linked to parvovirus B19, influenza, CMV and Epstein-Barr virus. The presence/absence analyses assumed that sequencing depth was roughly uniform across donors, and that assumption may not be true. Over 15 rarely observed V segments, including chromosome 9 orphons, were excluded from the earlier analysis of about 600 of the donors because counts were too low. A further reported finding was that TCR beta sequences accurately predicted the HLA-A and HLA-B alleles for most subjects in the first cohort. HLA typing was unavailable for some donors at each locus, so association tests used only the typed subset. A later genetic analysis reported fewer N-insertions in productive TCRs among donors in an Asian-associated ancestry cluster than the approximately 700-donor mean. A few of the identified cytomegalovirus-associated TCR beta chains were confirmed in vitro to be specific for cytomegalovirus antigens. Linkage disequilibrium might explain the correlated functional status among segregating V segments, but an unknown experimental factor could not be excluded. The study gave a list of some 150 TCR beta chains associated with cytomegalovirus. An earlier analysis of approximately 500 of the donors showed that most TCR beta V segments appeared in productive rearrangements either about 87% or about 30% of the time, which broadly matched IMGT annotations. Most TCR sequences were seen in very few donors, while some public TCRs were found in many individuals. A later analysis found that HLA-associated TCR beta chains were more clonally expanded and had lower generation probabilities than equally common non-associated chains. When HLA alleles, especially DR and DQ, strongly co-occurred, TCR associations were difficult to assign to individual alleles. Some IMGT-functional V segments, including TRBV6-2 and TRBV6-3, could not be distinguished by the 87-base-pair reads and were therefore excluded. This cohort had only TCR beta chains sequenced, and the lack of alpha or paired-chain data limited which features could be detected. A cluster of highly shared sequence variants was judged likely to represent a technical artifact of the sequencing pipeline. A later genetic analysis associated a missense DCLRE1C variant with V-gene and J-gene trimming of TCR beta chains, and an independent cohort replicated the association. In both the original and validation cohorts, the classifier was reported to diagnose cytomegalovirus status with high specificity and sensitivity.

Library construction relied on the immunoSEQ multiplex PCR assay. For the multiplex PCR, a mixture combining 60 forward primers for TCR Vbeta segments and 13 reverse primers for TCR Jbeta segments was used. The CDR3 region of rearranged TCR beta genes was amplified from genomic DNA by a multiplex PCR assay. The Illumina HiSeq System was used to sequence the amplified TCR beta libraries as 87-base-pair reads. In the source study's methods: A later analysis tallied tens of millions of unique TCR beta chains across the roughly 610 repertoires, and about 12 million of those chains were shared by two or more donors. A nearest-neighbor algorithm error-corrected the raw reads and collapsed the reads into unique sequences, merging closely related sequences to remove PCR and sequencing errors. Alignment of CDR3 sequences to IMGT reference sequences was used to assign V, D and J gene segments. For a sequence to be retained, a match of at least six nucleotides to both a V gene segment and a J gene segment was required. A rearrangement was called productive if the CDR3 had no stop codons and remained in frame with V and J, and every other rearrangement was called non-productive. Following IMGT convention, CDR3 was defined as the stretch from the second conserved V-encoded cysteine to the conserved J-encoded phenylalanine. The earlier analysis of about 590 of the donors excluded sequences that lacked an unambiguous match to a single V gene segment. An earlier analysis of 587 of the donors called V segments functional above 56.7% productive rearrangements and segregating when the between-donor standard deviation exceeded 5%. A statistical classification framework was developed to diagnose cytomegalovirus status using the catalog of TCR beta chain sequences. A later analysis assigned V and J genes by comparing TCR nucleotide sequences with IMGT/GENE-DB human TR gene sequences. In a later analysis, CDR3 sequences and most-parsimonious VDJ recombination scenarios were assigned using the TCRdist pipeline. In a later analysis, each TCR beta chain was defined by its CDR3 amino acid sequence together with its V-gene family, and reads without a unique V-gene family were excluded. A later analysis removed 592 highly shared, low-generation-probability nucleotide sequences to deal with suspected cross-contamination and a sequencing artifact. In a later analysis, a clonal expansion index for each public chain was calculated from normalized within-repertoire ranks of inferred template counts. In a later analysis, generation probabilities were computed with a VDJ recombination model fitted to out-of-frame rearrangements, and the resulting probabilities were checked against IGoR. In a later analysis, hypergeometric tests were used to score TCR-TCR, TCR-HLA and TCR-CMV co-occurrence, with a repertoire-size bias correction applied to TCR pairs. To estimate false discovery rates, a later analysis permuted the HLA or CMV assignments 20 times. In a later analysis, co-occurring TCRs were grouped using DBSCAN, with TCRdist sequence similarity added in when clustering inside HLA-allele-positive subsets. Repertoires with fewer than 30,000 or more than 120,000 public chains were left out of co-occurrence clustering, as were five repertoires with anomalous nucleotide sharing. Here the immuneACCESS table is served through TCRdb, limited to in-frame sequences with V and J called. Missing clones are a known gap in these copies; in checked studies unresolved V genes cover under half, and the rest lacks a known reason. V and J calls and clone size are those listed in that table; D and trimming were worked out from the DNA. This sample comprises about 150,000 clones, approximately 80% of them detected only once. Over 2% of the sample belongs to the ten largest clones.

The CDR3 runs 13 amino acids, cysteine and phenylalanine included. Left in the record is the CDR3 DNA by itself, 39 bases read in frame from the first base. A distance of 12 bases separates the germline ends of V and J, which lose 7 bases and 6 bases respectively. CDR1 and CDR2, looked up from the germline V gene, are MDHEN and SYDVKM. The clonotype originates from a man aged 25 to 40 in good health and CMV-seronegative. The rearranged chain carries TRBV28 and TRBJ2-2; D gene: possibly TRBD1, on 5 matching bases. Material for sequencing was PBMCs. The DNA is TGTGCCAGCAATAACAGGCCCCCCGGGGAGCTGTTTTTT. The translation is CASNNRPPGELFF.